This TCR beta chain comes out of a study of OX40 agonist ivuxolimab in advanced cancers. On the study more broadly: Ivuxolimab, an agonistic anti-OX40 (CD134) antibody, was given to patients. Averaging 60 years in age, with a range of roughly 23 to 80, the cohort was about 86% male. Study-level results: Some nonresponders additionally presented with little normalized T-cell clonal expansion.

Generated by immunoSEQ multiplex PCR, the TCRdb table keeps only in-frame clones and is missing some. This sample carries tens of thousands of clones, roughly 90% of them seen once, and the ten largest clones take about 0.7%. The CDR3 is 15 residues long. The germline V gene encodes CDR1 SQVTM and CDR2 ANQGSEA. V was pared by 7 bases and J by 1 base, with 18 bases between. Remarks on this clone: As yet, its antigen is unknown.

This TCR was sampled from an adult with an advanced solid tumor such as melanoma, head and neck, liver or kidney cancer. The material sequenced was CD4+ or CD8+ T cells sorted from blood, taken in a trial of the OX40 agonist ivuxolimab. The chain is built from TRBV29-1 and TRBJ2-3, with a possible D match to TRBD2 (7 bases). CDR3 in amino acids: CSGLQGTSGTDTQYF. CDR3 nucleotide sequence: TGCAGCGGATTACAGGGAACTAGCGGCACAGATACGCAGTATTTT.